This T cell receptor beta chain was sequenced during a study of chemoradiotherapy in HPV16-positive cancers. With regard to this clone: As yet, its antigen is unknown.

Whole-study findings and limits: Better recurrence-free survival went with HPV-responsive T-cell expansion in HPV16-positive patients. During treatment, candidate HPV-specific clones and E7-related motifs expanded in tumor. HPV-specific T cells were functionally defined from only two HPV16-positive patients.

Libraries were prepared by immunoSEQ multiplex PCR; TCRdb keeps only in-frame clonotypes and omits some of them. This sample carries around 17,000 clones, about two thirds of them seen once, and the ten largest clones take 6.5% to 10%. The sample here was tumor tissue, taken from a patient who underwent chemoradiotherapy. The sequence was obtained from a human donor with HPV-associated anogenital cancer.

The CDR3 loop reads CASSVGLAGDSSYF. In nucleotides, the CDR3 is TGTGCCAGCAGCGTTGGACTAGCGGGCGACTCTTCGTACTTC. V is TRBV5-5 and J is TRBJ2-7; 11 bases agree with TRBD2. With 4 bases clipped from V and 12 bases from J, the junction kept 12 bases outside the gene matches. Germline CDR1 reads SGHKS; CDR2 reads YYEKEE (reference sequence). This CDR3 is built from 14 residues.